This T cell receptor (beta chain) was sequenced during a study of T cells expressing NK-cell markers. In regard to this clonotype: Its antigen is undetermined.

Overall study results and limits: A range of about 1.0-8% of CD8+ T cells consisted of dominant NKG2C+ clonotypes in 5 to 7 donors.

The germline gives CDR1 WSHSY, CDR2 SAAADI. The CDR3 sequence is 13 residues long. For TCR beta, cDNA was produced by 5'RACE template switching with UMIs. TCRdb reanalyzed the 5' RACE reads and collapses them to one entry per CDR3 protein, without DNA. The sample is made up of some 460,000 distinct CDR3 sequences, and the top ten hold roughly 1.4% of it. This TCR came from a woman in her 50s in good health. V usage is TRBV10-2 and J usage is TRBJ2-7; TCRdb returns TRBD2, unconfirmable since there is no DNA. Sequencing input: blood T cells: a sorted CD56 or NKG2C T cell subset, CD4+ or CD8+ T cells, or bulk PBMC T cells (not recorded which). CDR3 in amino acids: CASSGGRGSEQYF.